Presented here are 26 T cell receptor beta chains from one specimen sequenced in a study of blood T cell repertoires in COVID-19. Clones were sequenced by immunoSEQ multiplex PCR, and TCRdb holds only the in-frame ones, with some missing. The sample consists of over 200,000 clones, around nine tenths of them appearing once. Sequenced material: PBMCs or T cells enriched from blood (not recorded which). The receptors were sampled from a woman in her 30s who had been exposed to COVID-19.

The chain uses TRBV11-2 and TRBJ1-2; 10 bases fit TRBD1. Germline V gene data show CDR1 as SGHAT and CDR2 as FQNNGV. Losses at the gene ends were 3 bases for V and 0 bases for J; bases not matched to a gene: 1. The CDR3 consists of 15 residues. CDR3 protein: CASSFGQGANYGYTF. The CDR3 DNA reads as TGTGCCAGCAGCTTCGGACAGGGGGCTAACTATGGCTACACCTTC.

The chain uses TRBV27 and TRBJ2-2, with D unresolved. The ends were cut back, 5 bases at V and 4 bases at J, with 14 bases in the middle. CDR1 MNHEY and CDR2 SMNVEV come from the germline V gene (reference sequence). This CDR3 contains 15 residues. The CDR3 region has the DNA TGTGCCAGCAGTACCGTCAGTTTGGTCACCGGGGAGCTGTTTTTT. This codes for CASSTVSLVTGELFF.

The chain carries TRBV12-3 or TRBV12-4 and TRBJ1-5; 7 nucleotides agree with TRBD1. V was clipped by 5 bases and J by 11 bases; unmatched bases: 9. The length of the CDR3 is 13 residues. The CDR3 nucleotides read TGTGCCAGCAGTCTGCGAGGGGGCGAGGCCCAGCATTTT. Translation gives CASSLRGGEAQHF.

This chain's CDR3 is CASSLGQRSYEQYF. The CDR3 DNA sequence: TGTGCCAGTAGTCTTGGACAGCGGTCCTACGAGCAGTACTTC. V gene TRBV19 combines with J gene TRBJ2-7; tentative D call: TRBD1 (6 bases). Trimming removed 5 bases at V and 1 base at J, with 12 bases between. Germline values: CDR1 LNHDA, CDR2 SQIVND (reference sequence). This CDR3 region has 14 residues.

The genes are TRBV2 and TRBJ2-4, with 10 bases that match TRBD2. The CDR3 totals 16 residues. Trimming cost V 7 bases and J 6 bases; bases outside gene matches: 12. Germline V lookup: CDR1 SNHLY, CDR2 FYNNEI. CDR3 bases: TGTGCCAGCACGAGGCTAGCGGGAGTTCGGGGAAACATTCAGTACTTC. This encodes CASTRLAGVRGNIQYF.

The chain employs TRBV4-2 and TRBJ2-2; D may be TRBD1 (7 bases). This CDR3 spans 14 amino acids. Per germline, CDR1 LGHNA and CDR2 YNFKEQ. The V and J ends lost 3 bases and 5 bases respectively, with 10 bases between them. The CDR3 bases are TGTGCCAGCAGCCACTCAGGGGGGACCGGGGAGCTGTTTTTT. It yields the protein CASSHSGGTGELFF.

The CDR3: CASHPGGFTEAFF. CDR3 DNA: TGCGCCAGCCACCCAGGGGGCTTCACTGAAGCTTTCTTT. This chain joins TRBV4-1 and TRBJ1-1; the match to TRBD1 covers 8 bases. The germline V gene encodes CDR1 MGHRA and CDR2 YSYEKL. V gave up 8 bases and J gave up 4 bases; unmatched junction bases: 6. The CDR3 is made up of 13 amino acids.

This rearrangement joins TRBV4-1 to TRBJ2-7; 11 bases map to TRBD2. V shed 1 base and J 4 bases; nucleotides not matched to a gene: 6. This CDR3 is built from 16 residues. Per germline, CDR1 MGHRA and CDR2 YSYEKL. The CDR3 region has the DNA TGCGCCAGCAGCCAAGCAGAAACTAGCGGGAGTTACGAGCAGTACTTC. It specifies CASSQAETSGSYEQYF.

The V gene is TRBV5-4, the J gene TRBJ2-6; D gene ambiguous. This CDR3 is 16 amino acids long. CDR1 SGHNT and CDR2 YYREEE come from the germline V gene (reference sequence). The germline V and J ends were trimmed by 4 bases and 2 bases, with 13 bases remaining between them. This chain's CDR3 is CASSPGLRAGANVLTF. The CDR3 nucleotides read TGTGCCAGCAGCCCCGGATTACGGGCTGGGGCCAACGTCCTGACTTTC.

This chain joins TRBV12-3 or TRBV12-4 and TRBJ2-1; a possible D gene is TRBD2 (6 bases). The length of the CDR3 is 13 residues. V lost 1 base to trimming and J lost 5 bases, with 6 bases between them. For the CDR3, the DNA is TGTGCCAGCAGTTTAGTAGCGGACAATGAGCAGTTCTTC. This gives the protein CASSLVADNEQFF.

The CDR3 reads CASSVLAREQYF. CDR3 in DNA: TGTGCCAGCAGTGTACTAGCCCGCGAGCAGTACTTC. The V gene is TRBV28, the J gene TRBJ2-7; TRBD2 might be the D (6 bases). The CDR3 extends over 12 amino acids. Per germline, CDR1 MDHEN and CDR2 SYDVKM. V gave up 5 bases and J gave up 6 bases, with 11 bases separating them.

The genes are TRBV5-1 and TRBJ1-1; TRBD1 matches 8 bases. The ends lost 3 bases at V and 3 bases at J; junction bases unmatched: 1. The germline V gene has CDR1 SGHRS and CDR2 YFSETQ. This CDR3 contains 13 residues. CDR3 in DNA: TGCGCCAGCAGCTCGACAGGGGACACTGAAGCTTTCTTT. Encoded protein: CASSSTGDTEAFF.

This chain joins TRBV5-1 and TRBJ1-4, with no clear D. CDR1 SGHRS and CDR2 YFSETQ come from the germline V gene. The CDR3 covers 14 residues. V gave up 6 bases and J gave up 3 bases, with 12 bases separating them. Written as DNA, the CDR3 is TGCGCCAGCAAGGCGGGCCGACCTAATGAAAAACTGTTTTTT. Its translation: CASKAGRPNEKLFF.

The chain recombines TRBV27 with TRBJ2-7, with D possibly TRBD2 on 7 matching bases. Germline values: CDR1 MNHEY, CDR2 SMNVEV (reference sequence). CDR3 size: 15 residues. Trimming left V 2 bases short and J 2 bases short, with 13 bases between. CDR3 region: CASSLRGAATYEQYF. In nucleotides, the CDR3 is TGTGCCAGCAGTTTACGGGGGGCAGCCACCTACGAGCAGTACTTC.

This chain uses TRBV10-3 with TRBJ2-2; 12 positions agree with TRBD2. The CDR3 is 16 residues long. Per the germline V gene, CDR1 is ENHRY and CDR2 is SYGVKD. The V and J ends lost 6 bases and 2 bases, in that order; junction bases with no gene match: 4. The CDR3 is CAISRTSGKNTGELFF. CDR3 sequence (DNA): TGTGCCATCAGCCGGACTAGCGGGAAAAACACCGGGGAGCTGTTTTTT.

This chain joins TRBV3-1 (or the pseudogene TRBV3-2) and TRBJ2-3, with D hard to call. V was trimmed by 1 base and J by 3 bases, leaving 8 bases between them. The CDR3 has 14 amino acids. CDR1 and CDR2 (germline): LGHDT, YNNKEL (reference sequence). DNA of the CDR3: TGTGCCAGCAGCCAAGGCACAGAGACAGATACGCAGTATTTT. Protein sequence: CASSQGTETDTQYF.

V usage is TRBV3-1 (or the pseudogene TRBV3-2) and J usage is TRBJ2-5; possibly TRBD2 for D (6 bases). There are 17 residues in the CDR3. Germline V lookup: CDR1 LGHDT, CDR2 YNNKEL (reference sequence). V lost 5 bases and J lost 2, with 21 bases in between. CDR3 coding DNA: TGTGCCAGCAGCTCTTTCGAGAGACTAGTAGTACAAGAGACCCAGTACTTC. This sequence encodes CASSSFERLVVQETQYF.

The chain joins TRBV19 to TRBJ2-5; 9 bases agree with TRBD1. The CDR3 loop spans 15 amino acids. The germline CDR1 and CDR2 sequences are LNHDA and SQIVND (reference sequence). V lost 1 base and J lost 6; bases outside the gene matches: 6. CDR3 coding DNA: TGTGCCAGTAGTATAGCCGGGACAGGGTTACAGACCCAGTACTTC. Translating it yields CASSIAGTGLQTQYF.

The rearrangement links TRBV7-6 to TRBJ2-7; 8 nucleotides match TRBD2. CDR1 SGHVS and CDR2 FNYEAQ come from the germline V gene. CDR3 size: 16 residues. Germline trimming cut 3 bases from V and 4 bases from J; bases unmatched to any gene: 11. The CDR3 spells CASSFSPSREGYEQYF. The CDR3 DNA sequence: TGTGCCAGCAGCTTCTCACCGTCCCGGGAGGGGTACGAGCAGTACTTC.

Concerning this clone: The same CDR3 is also encoded by other DNA sequences in this sample. The chain employs TRBV18 and TRBJ1-5; D is uncertain. This CDR3 is built from 14 residues. V lost 2 bases, J lost 0 bases, and 5 bases lay in between. From germline, CDR1 is KGHSH and CDR2 LQKENI. This CDR3 is CASSPSGSNQPQHF. The CDR3 nucleotides read TGTGCCAGCTCACCATCAGGTAGCAATCAGCCCCAGCATTTT.

The V gene is TRBV21-1, the J gene TRBJ2-7; TRBD2 was called by the table and not checked on the DNA. TRBV21-1 is listed as a pseudogene. The CDR3 sequence is 15 residues long. The CDR3 protein is CASSKPTCSSYEQYF. DNA of the CDR3: TGTGCCAGCAGCAAACCGACTTGTAGCTCCTACGAGCAGTACTTC.

CDR3 sequence (DNA): TGTGCCAGTACACAACGGCATCAGGGGTGGGGCACCGGGGAGCTGTTTTTT. This encodes CASTQRHQGWGTGELFF. V gene TRBV19 combines with J gene TRBJ2-2, with D possibly matching TRBD1 (6 bases). The CDR3 is 17 residues long. From germline, CDR1 is LNHDA and CDR2 SQIVND (reference sequence). Trimming took off 7 bases at V and 4 bases at J, with 22 bases between the two ends.

This chain connects TRBV29-1 to TRBJ1-2, with D tentatively TRBD1 (6 bases). V dropped 6 bases and J dropped 4 bases, with 15 bases sitting between them. The CDR3 loop spans 13 amino acids. Germline values: CDR1 SQVTM, CDR2 ANQGSEA. The CDR3 nucleotides are TGCAGCGTGGACAGACAGGAGTCCTATGGCTACACCTTC. It is translated as CSVDRQESYGYTF.

The chain has TRBV9 and TRBJ2-1; 14 positions match TRBD2. Losses at the gene ends were 2 bases for V and 5 bases for J; bases not matched to a gene: 3. This CDR3 has 16 amino acids. In germline, CDR1 is SGDLS, CDR2 YYNGEE. The CDR3 DNA sequence: TGTGCCAGCAGCGTTGGACTAGCGGGAGGTCACAATGAGCAGTTCTTC. Amino acids: CASSVGLAGGHNEQFF.

V usage is TRBV5-1 and J usage is TRBJ2-3; TRBD2 agrees at 10 bases. CDR3 length: 16 amino acids. Trimming cost V 0 bases and J 6 bases; bases outside gene matches: 7. Germline values: CDR1 SGHRS, CDR2 YFSETQ. Here the CDR3 DNA reads TGCGCCAGCAGCTTGGCCTCAGCGGGAGGGCCCGATACGCAGTATTTT. Amino acid sequence: CASSLASAGGPDTQYF.

The chain joins TRBV4-1 to TRBJ2-7, with TRBD1 as a possible D gene (5 bases). V lost 8 bases, J lost 7 bases, and 21 bases lay in between. The CDR3 spans 14 residues. Looked up from germline, CDR1 is MGHRA and CDR2 is YSYEKL. CDR3 loop: CASGALGPRDEQYF. CDR3 DNA: TGCGCCAGCGGCGCACTGGGCCCCAGGGATGAGCAGTACTTC.